Following are 2 T cell receptor beta chains from one sample sequenced in a study of blood T cell repertoires in COVID-19. Assay: immunoSEQ multiplex PCR; the TCRdb copy retains only in-frame clones and omits some. The sample has 270,000 or so clones, roughly 88% seen once. The sequenced sample was PBMCs or T cells enriched from blood (not recorded which). All receptors come from a woman in her thirties or forties with acute COVID-19.

The chain carries TRBV30 and TRBJ2-2, with D tentatively TRBD1 (6 bases). V lost 4 bases to trimming and J lost 0 bases, with 18 bases between them. The CDR3 covers 17 residues. Looked up from germline, CDR1 is GTSNPN and CDR2 is SVGIG (reference sequence). The CDR3 protein is CAWISSPYRANTGELFF. The CDR3 nucleotides read TGTGCCTGGATCTCGTCCCCCTACAGGGCGAACACCGGGGAGCTGTTTTTT. The whole variable domain, filled in from reference TRBV30 and TRBJ2-2, reads SQTIHQWPATLVQPVGSPLSLECTVEGTSNPNLYWYRQAAGRGLQLLFYSVGIGQISSEVPQNLSASRPQDRQFILSSKKLLLSDSGFYLCAWISSPYRANTGELFFGEGSRLTVL.

The chain is built from TRBV24-1 and TRBJ2-3; perhaps TRBD1 as D (6 bases). The V gene's germline CDR1 is KGHDR and CDR2 SFDVKD. This CDR3 is 16 amino acids long. The V and J ends lost 4 bases and 2 bases respectively, with 15 bases between them. The CDR3 DNA sequence: TGTGCCACCAGTGACCCCGTAAGGGGGTACACAGATACGCAGTATTTT. This sequence encodes CATSDPVRGYTDTQYF.